The rows below give T cell receptor beta chains drawn from one sample of a study of circulating CD8 cells and anti-PD-1 response in melanoma. Via MiXCR, TCRdb re-called the reads, giving one row per CDR3 protein. The top ten hold less than 10% of the sample, which has around 2,100 distinct CDR3 sequences, almost 7.5% seen once. This material consisted of CD8+ T cells from PBMCs, taken at baseline or after one month of anti-PD-1 therapy (not recorded which). The receptors were sampled from a human donor with melanoma. Both conserved end residues are part of each CDR3. The D gene is left open where the match is weak. Expanded clones get a size class; other rows say once, few or many, or leave the size out.

abundance	v_gene	d_gene	j_gene	CDR3nt	CDR3aa
medium-sized	TRBV9	TRBD2	TRBJ2-1	TGTGCCAGCAGCCCTTGGACTAGCGGGGGGAATGAGCAGTTCTTC	CASSPWTSGGNEQFF
medium-sized	TRBV24-1	.	TRBJ2-5	TGTGCCTCGGAGCCAGGGACTCAAGAGACCCAGTACTTC	CASEPGTQETQYF
few	TRBV20-1	TRBD2	TRBJ2-7	TGCAGTGCTAGAGTGTCTAGCGGGATCTACGAGCAGTACTTC	CSARVSSGIYEQYF
medium-sized	TRBV29-1	.	TRBJ2-2	TGCAGCGTCTCGGGTCGCACCGGGGAGCTGTTTTTT	CSVSGRTGELFF
medium-sized	TRBV20-1	.	TRBJ2-7	TGCAGTGCTAGAGATCTAGGGCAGGGCAACCCCTACGAGCAGTACTTC	CSARDLGQGNPYEQYF
.	TRBV19	TRBD2	TRBJ2-1	TGTGCCAGTAGCGTACTAGCGGGCGAGTACAATGAGCAGTTCTTC	CASSVLAGEYNEQFF
medium-sized	TRBV9	.	TRBJ2-7	TGTGCCAGCAGCGCAGGGTCGGGGGAGCAGTACTTC	CASSAGSGEQYF
.	TRBV7-9	TRBD1	TRBJ2-7	TGTGCCAGCAGCTTAGCGACAGGGGGTTACGAGCAGTACTTC	CASSLATGGYEQYF
medium-sized	TRBV27	.	TRBJ2-7	TGTGCCAGCAGTTTAGGGTTCGAGCAGTACTTC	CASSLGFEQYF
medium-sized	TRBV2	.	TRBJ2-5	TGTGCCAGCAGTCGGGGGGCAGTACAAGAGACCCAGTACTTC	CASSRGAVQETQYF
large	TRBV28	.	TRBJ2-1	TGTGCCAGCAGTTTCCGTCTCGACAATGAGCAGTTCTTC	CASSFRLDNEQFF
medium-sized	TRBV29-1	.	TRBJ2-1	TGCAGCGTTGACAGAGTAAATGAGCAGTTCTTC	CSVDRVNEQFF
medium-sized	TRBV28	.	TRBJ2-2	TGTGCCAGCAAGGGGGACCTGGGGACCGGGGAGCTGTTTTTT	CASKGDLGTGELFF
medium-sized	TRBV6-2/TRBV6-3	.	TRBJ2-7	TGTGCCAGCAGTGCGACAGATGCCTCGGGGGACGAGCAGTACTTC	CASSATDASGDEQYF
medium-sized	TRBV6-6	.	TRBJ2-4	TGTGCCAGCAGTTACCCTGGGGAAAACATTCAGTACTTC	CASSYPGENIQYF
medium-sized	TRBV28	.	TRBJ2-1	TGTGCCAGCAGCCCCAATTTGAATGAGCAGTTCTTC	CASSPNLNEQFF
medium-sized	TRBV24-1	TRBD1	TRBJ2-2	TGTGCCACCAGTGACCTTGACAGGGACGCCGGGGAGCTGTTTTTT	CATSDLDRDAGELFF
medium-sized	TRBV5-1	.	TRBJ1-1	TGCGCCAGCAGACCCTTAGGGGTTAGCGACACTGAAGCTTTCTTT	CASRPLGVSDTEAFF
few	TRBV7-9	.	TRBJ2-2	TGTGCCAGCAGTTGGGACGTGAACACCGGGGAGCTGTTTTTT	CASSWDVNTGELFF
.	TRBV19	TRBD1	TRBJ1-2	TGTGCCAGTAGTGGGGGGACAGGTGGATATGGCTACACCTTC	CASSGGTGGYGYTF
medium-sized	TRBV7-3	TRBD1	TRBJ2-7	TGTGCCAGCAGCTTCGGGACAGGGCAGAGGTACGAGCAGTACTTC	CASSFGTGQRYEQYF
medium-sized	TRBV27	TRBD1	TRBJ1-5	TGTGCCAGCAGTCTAACAGGGGTTAGTCAGCCCCAGCATTTT	CASSLTGVSQPQHF
medium-sized	TRBV29-1	.	TRBJ2-7	TGCAGCGTCGGAGGGGAGCGGCCACTCTACGAGCAGTACTTC	CSVGGERPLYEQYF
medium-sized	TRBV7-2	TRBD2	TRBJ2-7	TGTGCCAGCAGCTTAGATAGCGGGAGGCCAGACGAGCAGTACTTC	CASSLDSGRPDEQYF
medium-sized	TRBV7-2	TRBD2	TRBJ2-1	TGTGCCAGCAGCTCCGTAGCGGGGCCGTACAATGAGCAGTTCTTC	CASSSVAGPYNEQFF
few	TRBV27	TRBD1	TRBJ2-7	TGTGCCAGCAGTTTTCTTGGGACAGTCTCCTACGAGCAGTACTTC	CASSFLGTVSYEQYF
medium-sized	TRBV24-1	TRBD1	TRBJ2-3	TGTGCCACCAGTGATCAAGGGACAGGCCTAGATACGCAGTATTTT	CATSDQGTGLDTQYF
medium-sized	TRBV27	.	TRBJ1-1	TGTGCCAGCAGCCCGCAGGTTTTCTCTAACACTGAAGCTTTCTTT	CASSPQVFSNTEAFF
large	TRBV28	.	TRBJ2-1	TGTGCCAGCACCGATTTATCAGCTCTCGAGCAGTTCTTC	CASTDLSALEQFF
.	TRBV29-1	.	TRBJ2-1	TGCAGCGTTAGGACTGCCTACAATGAGCAGTTCTTC	CSVRTAYNEQFF
.	TRBV19	.	TRBJ1-1	TGTGCCAGTAGCAGCCTACTGGGAATGAACACTGAAGCTTTCTTT	CASSSLLGMNTEAFF
medium-sized	TRBV27	.	TRBJ2-2	TGTGCCAGCAGTCCCGGGTCCGGGGAGCTGTTTTTT	CASSPGSGELFF
.	TRBV2	.	TRBJ1-1	TGTGCCAGCAGTGATGGCCCAGGCGAGTTGTGGGTGAACACTGAAGCTTTCTTT	CASSDGPGELWVNTEAFF
medium-sized	TRBV7-2	.	TRBJ1-1	TGTGCCAGCAGCGGCACAGTGAACACTGAAGCTTTCTTT	CASSGTVNTEAFF
large	TRBV27	.	TRBJ2-7	TGTGCCAGCAGTCCCTCCGACAGTGGGCGTTACGAGCAGTACTTC	CASSPSDSGRYEQYF
medium-sized	TRBV7-3	TRBD1	TRBJ2-5	TGTGCCAGCAGCACACAGGGGGGAGAGACCCAGTACTTC	CASSTQGGETQYF
medium-sized	TRBV2	.	TRBJ1-5	TGTGCCAGCAAAAGGACCAGGGGAGAGGGTTTCCAGCCCCAGCATTTT	CASKRTRGEGFQPQHF
medium-sized	TRBV19	.	TRBJ1-1	TGTGCCAGTAGTCTGCACAGAGAAGCTTTCTTT	CASSLHREAFF
large	TRBV19	.	TRBJ1-5	TGTGCCAGTAGTATTTTTGGCGGCTCGGGGCAGCCCCAGCATTTT	CASSIFGGSGQPQHF
medium-sized	TRBV2	TRBD2	TRBJ2-3	TGTGCCAGCAGACCTAGCGGGGGGAACACAGATACGCAGTATTTT	CASRPSGGNTDTQYF
medium-sized	TRBV28	.	TRBJ2-7	TGTGCCCATGGGACGGGGGAGCAGTACTTC	CAHGTGEQYF
medium-sized	TRBV28	TRBD1	TRBJ2-2	TGTGCCAGCAGTTTGGACAGGGGCTCAGGCGGGGAGCTGTTTTTT	CASSLDRGSGGELFF
medium-sized	TRBV9	.	TRBJ2-7	TGTGCCAGCAGTAACGAGCAGTACTTC	CASSNEQYF
few	TRBV28	.	TRBJ2-3	TGTGCCAGCACCCAGCCGCCATGGGGGTCTAGCACAGATACGCAGTATTTT	CASTQPPWGSSTDTQYF
medium-sized	TRBV2	TRBD1	TRBJ1-2	TGTGCCAGCACCACGGGACAGGGCATAGGTGGCTACACCTTC	CASTTGQGIGGYTF
medium-sized	TRBV19	.	TRBJ2-1	TGTGCCAGTTCCGAGATCCCCTCGAATGAGCAGTTCTTC	CASSEIPSNEQFF
.	TRBV19	TRBD2	TRBJ2-1	TGTGCCAGTACTATAAACGGGCTAGCGGGAGGTGAGCAGTTCTTC	CASTINGLAGGEQFF
medium-sized	TRBV19	.	TRBJ2-7	TGTGCCAGTAGTAAGAGGGAAGACGAGCAGTACTTC	CASSKREDEQYF
medium-sized	TRBV28	TRBD1	TRBJ2-7	TGTGCCAGCACTCTTACTCCCGGGACAGCCTCCTACGAGCAGTACTTC	CASTLTPGTASYEQYF
medium-sized	TRBV4-1	TRBD2	TRBJ2-3	TGCGCCAGCAGCCAAGTTCGGGGGGGAGATACGCAGTATTTT	CASSQVRGGDTQYF
medium-sized	TRBV3-1	TRBD1	TRBJ1-2	TGTGCCAGCAGCCCCCTAGGGGGCTTACACTATGGCTACACCTTC	CASSPLGGLHYGYTF
medium-sized	TRBV27	.	TRBJ2-3	TGTGCCAGCAGTTCCAGCGCAGATACGCAGTATTTT	CASSSSADTQYF
medium-sized	TRBV27	.	TRBJ2-7	TGTGCCAGCAGGGAAGAGGACTCCTACGAGCAGTACTTC	CASREEDSYEQYF
few	TRBV19	.	TRBJ2-7	TGTGCCAGTAGTCTCGCTAGCCCCGTCGGGCAGTACTTC	CASSLASPVGQYF
medium-sized	TRBV29-1	.	TRBJ2-1	TGCAGCGTTCGCCGTGACGGAGAGCAGTTCTTC	CSVRRDGEQFF